This TCR beta chain was obtained from a study of high-grade serous ovarian cancer treatment subgroups. The overall study: Mean per sample: about 14,000 reads, 6,500 to 9,000 unique TCR beta rearrangements.

V lost 4 bases, J lost 3 bases, and 7 bases stayed unmatched. Germline loops: CDR1 PRHDT, CDR2 FYEKMQ (reference sequence). The CDR3 consists of 15 residues. This clone came up a few times. Its matching antigen is unknown. General study results and limits: Repertoire similarity ranged roughly 0.11 to 0.8 between tumors of one patient. TCR relatedness rose with neoantigen level and trended with mutation load. The analyses considered CDR3 and ignored CDR1 and CDR2.

The data were produced by immunoSEQ multiplex PCR, yet TCRdb's version contains in-frame clones alone and is incomplete. The table shows around 5,000 clones, with about 60% occurring only once. Tumor tissue was taken before any definitive surgery or chemotherapy was given. V is TRBV13 and J is TRBJ2-7; TRBD1 matches at 9 bases. This TCR was recovered from a human donor with high-grade serous ovarian cancer. Sequencing was done on a sample of tumor tissue. The CDR3 sequence: CASSSRQGVSYEQYF. CDR3 DNA: TGTGCCAGCAGCTCCCGACAGGGGGTTAGCTACGAGCAGTACTTC.